These 19 T cell receptor beta chains were sequenced from one sample in a study of T cell responses to AZD1222 COVID-19 vaccine. Assay: immunoSEQ multiplex PCR; the TCRdb copy retains only in-frame clones and omits some. The sample records 180,000 or so clones, less than 95% being singletons. The specimen comprised peripheral blood, sampled on day 0 of AZD1222 vaccination. These receptors came from an adult in good health.

CDR3 DNA sequence: TGTGCCAGCACCGGTGGGGCTGGCTACACCTTC. This gives the protein CASTGGAGYTF. The chain recombines TRBV28 with TRBJ1-2, with D possibly matching TRBD1 (5 bases). Germline V lookup: CDR1 MDHEN, CDR2 SYDVKM. The V end was cut by 7 bases, the J end by 7 bases, with 10 bases between. This CDR3 region has 11 residues.

This chain links TRBV11-2 with TRBJ2-7; D uncertain. V was pared by 0 bases and J by 6 bases, with 15 bases between. The CDR3 length is 15 residues. Looked up from germline, CDR1 is SGHAT and CDR2 is FQNNGV. CDR3 in amino acids: CASSLEPYPPGEQYF. The CDR3 DNA reads TGTGCCAGCAGCTTAGAACCGTATCCCCCGGGCGAGCAGTACTTC.

The gene calls are TRBV5-1 and TRBJ1-6, with a tentative D call TRBD1 (5 bases). Germline assignment: CDR1 SGHRS and CDR2 YFSETQ. CDR3 length: 14 residues. Trimming removed 4 bases at V and 10 bases at J, with 15 bases between. CDR3 DNA sequence: TGCGCCAGCAGCACGAAGGGGCTAGAGTCACCCCTCCACTTT. Amino acids: CASSTKGLESPLHF.

This clone was recorded a few times. The CDR3 DNA reads as TGTGCCAGCAGCCCCCGTGGAGCCGCCGGGAGGTCACCCCTCCACTTT. Encoded protein: CASSPRGAAGRSPLHF. The chain combines TRBV3-1 (or the pseudogene TRBV3-2) with TRBJ1-6; D unclear. The CDR3 length is 16 residues. Germline V gene data show CDR1 as LGHDT and CDR2 as YNNKEL (reference sequence). The germline V and J ends were trimmed by 4 bases and 10 bases, with 20 bases remaining between them.

This chain connects TRBV6-2 or TRBV6-3 to TRBJ2-3, with D possibly being TRBD2 (6 bases). Germline CDR1 and CDR2: MNHEY and SVGEGT. This CDR3 has 18 amino acids. The V end was cut by 5 bases, the J end by 3 bases, with 24 bases between. The CDR3 nucleotides are TGTGCCAGCAGTCCGACCGCAAAAACGGGGGTAGGGACAGATACGCAGTATTTT. Its translation: CASSPTAKTGVGTDTQYF.

The genes are TRBV7-9 and TRBJ1-1, with D perhaps TRBD1 (5 bases). Germline CDR1 reads SEHNR; CDR2 reads FQNEAQ (reference sequence). The CDR3 is 14 residues long. V was clipped by 3 bases and J by 1 base, with 9 bases between them. The CDR3 sequence is CASSLSGSNTEAFF. CDR3 sequence (DNA): TGTGCCAGCAGCTTGTCAGGGTCGAACACTGAAGCTTTCTTT.

The CDR3 sequence is CASSLTQDLYGYTF. The CDR3 DNA is TGTGCCAGCAGCCTGACACAGGACCTCTATGGCTACACCTTC. V gene TRBV7-9 combines with J gene TRBJ1-2; a weak D match, TRBD1 (5 bases). The CDR3 contains 14 residues. The V and J ends lost 5 bases and 4 bases respectively, with 14 bases between them. The germline CDR1 and CDR2 sequences are SEHNR and FQNEAQ (reference sequence).

The chain combines TRBV4-1 with TRBJ1-2; TRBD1 agrees at 10 bases. The CDR3 extends over 15 amino acids. V shed 5 bases and J 7 bases; nucleotides not matched to a gene: 10. Germline V gene lookup returns CDR1 MGHRA and CDR2 YSYEKL. In DNA, the CDR3 is TGCGCCAGCAGCGCCGCCAGACAGGGGGCGGCTGGCTACACCTTC. Its protein product is CASSAARQGAAGYTF.

The chain carries TRBV10-2 and TRBJ2-2; perhaps TRBD2 as D (5 bases). Germline CDR1 and CDR2: WSHSY and SAAADI. The CDR3 spans 16 residues. The V gene lost 2 bases and the J gene lost 2 bases, with 12 bases spanning the gap. The CDR3 DNA reads TGCGCCAGCAGTGAGACTCGCCGACTAAACACCGGGGAGCTGTTTTTT. Translated: CASSETRRLNTGELFF.

This chain uses TRBV2 with TRBJ2-7, with a tentative D call TRBD2 (6 bases). This CDR3 spans 15 amino acids. Between the trimmed V and J ends, which lost 1 base and 4 bases, there was a span of 14 bases. Germline V lookup: CDR1 SNHLY, CDR2 FYNNEI. The DNA of the CDR3 is TGTGCCAGCAGTGAAGGGTTGCGGACTACTTACGAGCAGTACTTC. Its translation: CASSEGLRTTYEQYF. The variable domain in full, completed from reference TRBV2 and TRBJ2-7, reads EPEVTQTPSHQVTQMGQEVILRCVPISNHLYFYWYRQILGQKVEFLVSFYNNEISEKSEIFDDQFSVERPDGSNFTLKIRSTKLEDSAMYFCASSEGLRTTYEQYFGPGTRLTVT.

V and J are TRBV3-1 (or the pseudogene TRBV3-2) and TRBJ2-7; no reliable D call. V shed 1 base and J shed 5 bases, with 6 bases lying between them. CDR3 length: 12 residues. Germline V gene sequence: CDR1 LGHDT, CDR2 YNNKEL (reference sequence). The CDR3 DNA is TGTGCCAGCAGCCAAGTGACCCACGAGCAGTACTTC. It specifies CASSQVTHEQYF.

The chain couples TRBV25-1 to TRBJ1-6, with D uncertain. Germline lookup yields CDR1 MGHDK and CDR2 SYGVNS. This CDR3 spans 15 amino acids. Trimming removed 6 bases from V and 7 bases from J, with 16 bases in between. This chain's CDR3 is CASSPSAGSNSPLHF. The CDR3 region has the DNA TGTGCCAGCAGCCCCTCGGCGGGGTCCAATTCACCCCTCCACTTT.

The chain has TRBV7-3 and TRBJ2-1; the match to TRBD2 covers 8 bases. V shed 0 bases and J 9 bases; nucleotides not matched to a gene: 10. The CDR3 sequence is 16 residues long. Germline lookup yields CDR1 SGHTA and CDR2 FQGTGA. CDR3 in DNA: TGTGCCAGCAGCTTAACGGGAGACGGGAGGGGATCTGAGCAGTTCTTC. Its translation: CASSLTGDGRGSEQFF. Full variable domain (missing parts from reference TRBV7-3 and TRBJ2-1): GAGVSQTPSNKVTEKGKYVELRCDPISGHTALYWYRQSLGQGPEFLIYFQGTGAADDSGLPNDRFFAVRPEGSVSTLKIQRTERGDSAVYLCASSLTGDGRGSEQFFGPGTRLTVL.

The V call is TRBV10-2, the J call TRBJ2-2; 10 positions match TRBD2. This CDR3 has 16 amino acids. The V gene end was trimmed by 4 bases and the J gene end by 4 bases; junction bases not matched to a gene: 6. Germline CDR1 reads WSHSY; CDR2 reads SAAADI. The CDR3 DNA follows: TGCGCCAGCAGTGGATTTCCTAGCGGGAGCACCGGGGAGCTGTTTTTT. It codes for CASSGFPSGSTGELFF.

This clone appeared once. The V and J genes are TRBV5-1 and TRBJ2-1; the match to TRBD1 covers 8 bases. The germline V gene encodes CDR1 SGHRS and CDR2 YFSETQ. Losses at the gene ends were 5 bases for V and 5 bases for J; bases not matched to a gene: 9. The CDR3 consists of 15 residues. CDR3 coding DNA: TGCGCCAGCAGGAACATTCGACAGGGGAACAATGAGCAGTTCTTC. This translates into CASRNIRQGNNEQFF. Together with reference TRBV5-1 and TRBJ2-1, the CDR3 gives the full variable domain: KAGVTQTPRYLIKTRGQQVTLSCSPISGHRSVSWYQQTPGQGLQFLFEYFSETQRNKGNFPGRFSGRQFSNSRSEMNVSTLELGDSALYLCASRNIRQGNNEQFFGPGTRLTVL.

This clone was seen a few times. V and J are TRBV2 and TRBJ1-5, with a weak D call TRBD1 (5 bases). CDR1 is SNHLY, CDR2 FYNNEI, per germline. The CDR3 is 16 residues long. V was shortened by 2 bases and J by 7 bases, with 18 bases between the two germline ends. CDR3 DNA: TGTGCCAGCAGTGAAACCCTAAGAGGGGATGACCAGCCCCAGCATTTT. Its translation: CASSETLRGDDQPQHF.

This rearrangement joins TRBV2 to TRBJ1-4; D is unclear. This CDR3 has 12 residues. Germline assignment: CDR1 SNHLY and CDR2 FYNNEI. V lost 6 bases and J lost 7, with 9 bases in between. This CDR3 reads CASRANSEKLFF. The CDR3 DNA sequence: TGTGCCAGCAGGGCTAACAGTGAAAAACTGTTTTTT.

This rearrangement joins TRBV11-3 to TRBJ2-1; TRBD2 matches 9 bases. The CDR3 length is 14 residues. With V trimmed by 1 base and J by 7 bases, 2 bases remained unmatched. Germline lookup yields CDR1 SGHNT and CDR2 YENEEA. Written as DNA, the CDR3 is TGTGCCAGCAGCTTAGGACTAGCGGCGAATGAGCAGTTCTTC. Protein sequence: CASSLGLAANEQFF.

The chain has TRBV18 and TRBJ2-6; maybe TRBD2 (6 bases). The germline V gene has CDR1 KGHSH and CDR2 LQKENI. CDR3 length: 15 amino acids. V lost 6 bases and J lost 0, with 9 bases in between. The CDR3 nucleotides are TGTGCCAGCTCGCCGGGACTCTCTGGGGCCAACGTCCTGACTTTC. This translates into CASSPGLSGANVLTF.